This T cell receptor beta chain is drawn from a study of CD8+ T cells in alopecia areata. Looking at the study overall: It was oral tofacitinib, at 5 to 10 mg twice daily, that treated patients received.

In its sample, this clone ranks as medium-sized. Its target is not known. The CDR3 totals 13 residues. After removal of 3 bases from V and 5 bases from J, the junction contained 3 bases not matched to a gene. In germline, CDR1 is SNHLY, CDR2 FYNNEI. Notes on the study in general: Shared TCR sequences were less clear between patients than in mice, possibly partly from HLA diversity.

Extracted RNA was reverse transcribed, and the resulting cDNA served as sequencing template. Only in-frame clones appear in the TCRdb table, and some are missing; sequencing was by immunoSEQ multiplex PCR. The sample lists 160,000 or so clones; approximately 70% were seen once. The input for sequencing was CD8+ T cells sorted from blood, taken at week 0. This chain connects TRBV2 to TRBJ1-2, with TRBD1 matching 7 bases. The sequence derives from a human donor with alopecia areata. The CDR3 nucleotides are TGTGCCAGCAGTGACAGGGGACAGTATGGCTACACCTTC. Amino acids: CASSDRGQYGYTF.